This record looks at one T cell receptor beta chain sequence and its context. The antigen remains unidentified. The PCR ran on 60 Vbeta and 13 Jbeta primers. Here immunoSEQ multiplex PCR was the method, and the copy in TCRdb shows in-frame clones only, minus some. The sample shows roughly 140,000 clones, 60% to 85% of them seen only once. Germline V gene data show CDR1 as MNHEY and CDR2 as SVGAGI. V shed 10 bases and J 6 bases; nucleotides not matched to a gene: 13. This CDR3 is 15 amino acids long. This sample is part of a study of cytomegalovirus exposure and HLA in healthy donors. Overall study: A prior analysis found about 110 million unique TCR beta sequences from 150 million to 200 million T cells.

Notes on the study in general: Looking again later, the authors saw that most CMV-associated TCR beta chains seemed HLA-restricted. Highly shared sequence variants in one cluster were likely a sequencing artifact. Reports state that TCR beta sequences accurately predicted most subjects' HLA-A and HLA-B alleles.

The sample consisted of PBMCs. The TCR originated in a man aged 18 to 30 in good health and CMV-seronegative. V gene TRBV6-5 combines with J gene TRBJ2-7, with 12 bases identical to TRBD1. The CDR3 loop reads CATKAGRDRGREQYF. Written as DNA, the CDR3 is TGTGCCACCAAAGCGGGAAGGGACAGGGGGCGCGAGCAGTACTTC.